The clone carrying this T cell receptor (beta chain) was found once. Germline is not matched at one junction end, which may reflect a read error. Per the study methods: Reference gene primer amplification in the assay estimated nucleated cell counts. Produced via immunoSEQ multiplex PCR; TCRdb's table is partial and in-frame only. V and J calls and clone size are given by that table; D and trimming were obtained from the DNA. The profile shows under 300,000 clones, approximately 80% of them singletons. The record originates from a study of blood T cell repertoires in COVID-19. The CDR3 runs to 13 residues. CDR1 and CDR2 from the germline V gene are LNHDA and SQIVND (reference sequence).

This sequence was found in a woman aged 18-29 years with acute or convalescent COVID-19. The chain is built from TRBV19 and TRBJ2-2; 7 positions match TRBD2. Sequenced input: peripheral blood. The CDR3 DNA follows: TGTGCCAGTAGCATAGCGGGTGCTGGGGAGCTGTTTTTT. Encoded protein: CASSIAGAGELFF.